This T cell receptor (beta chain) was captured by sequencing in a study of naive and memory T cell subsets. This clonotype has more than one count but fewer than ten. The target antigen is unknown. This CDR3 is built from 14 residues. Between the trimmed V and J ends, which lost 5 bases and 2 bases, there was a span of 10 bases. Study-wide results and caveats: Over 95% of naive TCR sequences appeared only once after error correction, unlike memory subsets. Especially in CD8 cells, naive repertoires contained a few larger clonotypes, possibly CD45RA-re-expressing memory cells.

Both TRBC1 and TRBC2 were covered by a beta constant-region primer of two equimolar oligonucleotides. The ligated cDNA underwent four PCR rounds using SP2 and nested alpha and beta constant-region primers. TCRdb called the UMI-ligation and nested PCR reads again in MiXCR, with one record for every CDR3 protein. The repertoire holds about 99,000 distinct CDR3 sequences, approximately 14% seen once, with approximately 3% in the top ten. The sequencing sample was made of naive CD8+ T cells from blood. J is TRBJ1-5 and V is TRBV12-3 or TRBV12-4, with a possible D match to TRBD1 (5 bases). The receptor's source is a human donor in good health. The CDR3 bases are TGTGCCAGCAGTCAGGGAACAGGCAATCAGCCCCAGCATTTT. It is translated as CASSQGTGNQPQHF.